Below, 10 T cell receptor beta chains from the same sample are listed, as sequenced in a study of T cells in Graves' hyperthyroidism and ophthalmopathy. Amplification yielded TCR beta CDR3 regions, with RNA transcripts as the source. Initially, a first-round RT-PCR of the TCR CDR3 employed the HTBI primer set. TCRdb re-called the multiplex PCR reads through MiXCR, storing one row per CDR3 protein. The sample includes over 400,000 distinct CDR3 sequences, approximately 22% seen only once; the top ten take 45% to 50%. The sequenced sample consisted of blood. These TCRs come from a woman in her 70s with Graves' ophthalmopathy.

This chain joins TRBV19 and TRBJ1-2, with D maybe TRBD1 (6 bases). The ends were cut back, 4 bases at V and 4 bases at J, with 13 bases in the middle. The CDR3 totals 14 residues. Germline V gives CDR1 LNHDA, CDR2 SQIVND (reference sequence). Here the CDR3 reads CASSTRTAIYGYTF. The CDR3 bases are TGTGCCAGTAGTACTCGGACAGCGATCTATGGCTACACCTTC.

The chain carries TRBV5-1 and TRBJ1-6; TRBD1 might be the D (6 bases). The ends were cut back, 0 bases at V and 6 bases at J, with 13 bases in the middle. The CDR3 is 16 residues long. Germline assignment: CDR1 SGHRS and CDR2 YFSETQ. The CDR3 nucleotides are TGCGCCAGCAGCTTGGGGGAGCCAGGGGTTAATTCACCCCTCCACTTT. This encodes CASSLGEPGVNSPLHF.

CDR3 DNA sequence: TGTGCCAGCAGCGCGGGACTGGGCTACGAGCAGTACTTC. It yields the protein CASSAGLGYEQYF. The chain uses TRBV9 and TRBJ2-7, with D perhaps matching TRBD2 (6 bases). The germline gives CDR1 SGDLS, CDR2 YYNGEE. Trimming stripped 3 bases from V and 3 bases from J, with 10 bases between. The CDR3 is 13 residues long.

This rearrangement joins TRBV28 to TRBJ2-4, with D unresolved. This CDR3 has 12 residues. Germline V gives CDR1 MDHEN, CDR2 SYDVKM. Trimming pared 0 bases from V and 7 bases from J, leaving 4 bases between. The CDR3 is CASSLWGNIQYF. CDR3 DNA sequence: TGTGCCAGCAGTTTATGGGGGAACATTCAGTACTTC. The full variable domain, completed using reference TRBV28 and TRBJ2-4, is DVKVTQSSRYLVKRTGEKVFLECVQDMDHENMFWYRQDPGLGLRLIYFSYDVKMKEKGDIPEGYSVSREKKERFSLILESASTNQTSMYLCASSLWGNIQYFGAGTRLSVL.

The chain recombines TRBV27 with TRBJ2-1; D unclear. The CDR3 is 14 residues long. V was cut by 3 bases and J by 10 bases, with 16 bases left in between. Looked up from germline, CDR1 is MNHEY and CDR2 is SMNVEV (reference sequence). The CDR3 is CASSFTGSPFEQFF. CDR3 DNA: TGTGCCAGCAGTTTTACCGGGTCACCGTTCGAGCAGTTCTTC.

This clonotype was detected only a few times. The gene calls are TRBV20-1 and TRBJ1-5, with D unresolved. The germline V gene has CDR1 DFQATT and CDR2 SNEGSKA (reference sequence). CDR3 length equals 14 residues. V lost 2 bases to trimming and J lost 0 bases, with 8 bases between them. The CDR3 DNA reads TGCAGTGCTAGACAGCGGTATAGCAATCAGCCCCAGCATTTT. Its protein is CSARQRYSNQPQHF.

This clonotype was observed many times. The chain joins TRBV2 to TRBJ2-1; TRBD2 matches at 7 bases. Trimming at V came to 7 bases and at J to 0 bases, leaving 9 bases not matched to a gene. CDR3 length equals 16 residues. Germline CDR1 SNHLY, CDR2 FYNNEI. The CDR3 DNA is TGTGCCAGCACCCGTACTAGCGACCCCTCCTACAATGAGCAGTTCTTC. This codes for CASTRTSDPSYNEQFF.

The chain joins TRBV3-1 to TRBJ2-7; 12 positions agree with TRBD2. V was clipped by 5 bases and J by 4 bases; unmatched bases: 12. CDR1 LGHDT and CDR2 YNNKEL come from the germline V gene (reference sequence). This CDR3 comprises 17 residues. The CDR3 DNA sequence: TGTGCCAGCAGCTATACTTTTTCTAGCGGGAGGGCTTACGAGCAGTACTTC. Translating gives CASSYTFSSGRAYEQYF.

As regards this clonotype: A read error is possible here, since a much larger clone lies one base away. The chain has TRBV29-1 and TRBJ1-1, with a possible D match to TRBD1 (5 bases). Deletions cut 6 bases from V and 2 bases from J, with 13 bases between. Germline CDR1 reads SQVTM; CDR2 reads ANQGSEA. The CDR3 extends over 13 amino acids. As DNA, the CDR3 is TGCAGCGTCGGGACGGCCGGTAACACTGAAGCTTTCTTT. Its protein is CSVGTAGNTEAFF. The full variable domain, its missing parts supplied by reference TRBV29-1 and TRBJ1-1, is SAVISQKPSRDICQRGTSLTIQCQVDSQVTMMFWYRQQPGQSLTLIATANQGSEATYESGFVIDKFPISRPNLTFSTLTVSNMSPEDSSIYLCSVGTAGNTEAFFGQGTRLTVV.

CDR3: CASSLAGTSGTSGRTDTQYF. CDR3 coding DNA: TGTGCCAGCAGCTTGGCTGGCACCTCCGGGACTAGCGGGAGGACAGATACGCAGTATTTT. The rearrangement uses TRBV7-3 and TRBJ2-3; TRBD2 matches at 15 bases. CDR1 SGHTA and CDR2 FQGTGA come from the germline V gene. The CDR3 is 20 amino acids. V was clipped by 3 bases and J by 3 bases; unmatched bases: 13.